Sequencing of this T cell receptor beta chain was carried out in a study of PD-1 blockade in classical Hodgkin lymphoma. Exposure to brentuximab vedotin varied, and each patient had relapsed following autologous stem cell transplantation. This table comes from immunoSEQ multiplex PCR, and its TCRdb copy is limited to in-frame clones, with some not included. In the table there are some 150,000 clones, less than 80% of which are singletons. Trimming took 5 bases from V and 3 from J; bases not matched to a gene: 7. Germline CDR1 is SGHVS and CDR2 is FQNEAQ. The CDR3 contains 14 residues. The clonotype was recovered from a human donor with classical Hodgkin lymphoma. The chain combines TRBV7-8 with TRBJ2-7; 7 bases agree with TRBD1. The material was peripheral blood mononuclear cells (PBMCs), obtained before the second cycle of nivolumab. The CDR3 region has the DNA TGTGCCAGCAGCAACCGGGACAGAGTCTACGAGCAGTACTTC. As protein: CASSNRDRVYEQYF.